A selection of T cell receptor beta chains follows, all from one sample in a study of shared clonotypes between healthy human individuals. Some clones are missing from TCRdb's copy, which holds only in-frame ones; the method was immunoSEQ multiplex PCR. The sample lists 2 million to 2.5 million clones, approximately 95% occurring once. Specimen: naive CD4+ T cells from PBMCs. The receptors here all came from a man aged 18 to 30 in good health. Some clones in this sample may be carry-over from other donors' samples. The CDR3 runs from the conserved cysteine through the conserved F or W. D genes are given only for firm matches. Rows give clone size only sometimes, using once, few, many, or a class for an expanded clone.

D,size,V,J,CDR3,DNA
-,-,TRBV9,TRBJ1-2,CASSVEEGDYGYTF,TGTGCCAGCAGCGTAGAGGAGGGGGACTATGGCTACACCTTC
-,-,TRBV7-2,TRBJ2-1,CASRFPEGAPAPYNEQFF,TGTGCCAGCAGATTCCCGGAGGGAGCCCCGGCCCCCTACAATGAGCAGTTCTTC
-,few,TRBV18,TRBJ1-1,CASSLGGPTYTEAFF,TGTGCCAGCTCCCTAGGGGGGCCCACATATACTGAAGCTTTCTTT
TRBD2,-,TRBV7-8,TRBJ2-7,CASSLARTSIGEQYF,TGTGCCAGCAGCTTAGCTAGGACTAGCATAGGCGAGCAGTACTTC
TRBD2,-,TRBV29-1,TRBJ2-7,CSAAFGTSGSYEQYF,TGCAGCGCTGCCTTTGGGACTAGCGGATCCTACGAGCAGTACTTC
-,-,TRBV28,TRBJ1-5,CASSPAGGAQPQHF,TGTGCCAGCAGTCCCGCCGGGGGCGCTCAGCCCCAGCATTTT
-,few,TRBV7-9,TRBJ2-3,CASSLEADTQYF,TGTGCCAGCAGCTTAGAGGCAGATACGCAGTATTTT
TRBD2,-,TRBV10-3,TRBJ2-5,CAISEAGVGETQYF,TGTGCCATCAGTGAGGCGGGAGTAGGAGAGACCCAGTACTTC
-,-,TRBV4-1,TRBJ2-1,CASSQDRARDNEQFF,TGCGCCAGCAGCCAAGATCGAGCCAGGGACAATGAGCAGTTCTTC
-,-,TRBV18,TRBJ1-4,CASSPRGQREKLFF,TGTGCCAGCTCACCACGGGGGCAGAGAGAAAAACTGTTTTTT
TRBD1,-,TRBV7-8,TRBJ2-2,CASSLDRGNTGELFF,TGTGCCAGCAGCTTAGACAGGGGGAACACCGGGGAGCTGTTTTTT
-,-,TRBV6-6,TRBJ2-1,CASSYWGFGGRNEQFF,TGTGCCAGCAGTTACTGGGGGTTTGGTGGACGCAATGAGCAGTTCTTC
-,-,TRBV29-1,TRBJ2-3,CSVYGTSDTDTQYF,TGCAGCGTCTACGGGACATCCGACACAGATACGCAGTATTTT
-,-,TRBV28,TRBJ2-7,CASSLGGAGAGEQYF,TGTGCCAGCAGTTTAGGGGGTGCGGGGGCCGGCGAGCAGTACTTC
-,-,TRBV7-8,TRBJ1-5,CASSQVGGNQPQHF,TGTGCCAGCAGCCAAGTAGGGGGCAATCAGCCCCAGCATTTT
-,-,TRBV27,TRBJ1-2,CASSPFRGGTYGYTF,TGTGCCAGCAGTCCCTTCAGAGGGGGTACCTATGGCTACACCTTC
-,-,TRBV7-2,TRBJ2-5,CASSLARQAGTQYF,TGTGCCAGCAGCTTAGCCAGACAGGCTGGGACCCAGTACTTC
TRBD1,-,TRBV2,TRBJ2-7,CASRATGTVPYEQYF,TGTGCCAGCAGGGCGACCGGGACAGTACCCTACGAGCAGTACTTC
-,-,TRBV11-2,TRBJ2-7,CASSYRTVYEQYF,TGTGCCAGCAGCTACCGGACAGTGTACGAGCAGTACTTC
-,once,TRBV28,TRBJ2-2,CASSPPPLNTGELFF,TGTGCCAGCAGTCCCCCCCCACTGAACACCGGGGAGCTGTTTTTT
TRBD1,-,TRBV7-2,TRBJ2-2,CASSSSTGPRGGELFF,TGTGCCAGCAGCTCCTCGACAGGGCCAAGGGGCGGGGAGCTGTTTTTT
TRBD1,-,TRBV25-1,TRBJ2-7,CASSDDRVPYEQYF,TGTGCCAGCAGTGACGACAGGGTCCCCTACGAGCAGTACTTC
TRBD2,once,TRBV5-8,TRBJ2-5,CASSFSGRSQETQYF,TGTGCCAGCAGCTTTAGCGGGAGGTCCCAAGAGACCCAGTACTTC
-,-,TRBV7-8,TRBJ1-4,CASSPGQYGEKLFF,TGTGCCAGCAGCCCAGGACAGTATGGAGAAAAACTGTTTTTT
TRBD1,-,TRBV27,TRBJ2-1,CASREDRGSYNEQFF,TGTGCCAGCAGGGAGGACAGGGGTTCCTACAATGAGCAGTTCTTC
-,-,TRBV9,TRBJ1-2,CASSVGDTANYGYTF,TGTGCCAGCAGCGTAGGAGACACAGCTAACTATGGCTACACCTTC
TRBD2,-,TRBV5-6,TRBJ2-3,CASSLDLGRGESLDTQYF,TGTGCCAGCAGCTTGGACCTCGGGAGGGGCGAATCGTTAGATACGCAGTATTTT